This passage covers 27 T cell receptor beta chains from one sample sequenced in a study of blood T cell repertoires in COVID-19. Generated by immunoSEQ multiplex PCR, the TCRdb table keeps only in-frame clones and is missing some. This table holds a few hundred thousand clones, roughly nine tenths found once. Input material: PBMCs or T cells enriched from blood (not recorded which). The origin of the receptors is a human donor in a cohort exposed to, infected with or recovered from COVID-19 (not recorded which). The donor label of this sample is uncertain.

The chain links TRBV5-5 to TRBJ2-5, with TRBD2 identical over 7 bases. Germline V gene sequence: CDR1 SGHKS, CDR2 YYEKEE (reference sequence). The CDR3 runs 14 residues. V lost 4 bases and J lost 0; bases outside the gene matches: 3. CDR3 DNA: TGTGCCAGCAGCGCGCGGGGGTACCAAGAGACCCAGTACTTC. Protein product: CASSARGYQETQYF.

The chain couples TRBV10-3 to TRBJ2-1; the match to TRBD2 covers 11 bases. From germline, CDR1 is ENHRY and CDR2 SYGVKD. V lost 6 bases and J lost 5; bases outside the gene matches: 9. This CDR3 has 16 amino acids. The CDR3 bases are TGTGCCATCAGGGGATCTACTAGCGGGGGTGACAATGAGCAGTTCTTC. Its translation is CAIRGSTSGGDNEQFF.

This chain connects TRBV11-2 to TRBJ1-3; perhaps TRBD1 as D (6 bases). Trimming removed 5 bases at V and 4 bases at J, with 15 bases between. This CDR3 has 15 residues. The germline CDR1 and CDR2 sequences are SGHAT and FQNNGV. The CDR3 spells CASSLTTGSGNTIYF. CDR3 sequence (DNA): TGTGCCAGCAGCCTTACTACAGGGTCGGGAAACACCATATATTTT.

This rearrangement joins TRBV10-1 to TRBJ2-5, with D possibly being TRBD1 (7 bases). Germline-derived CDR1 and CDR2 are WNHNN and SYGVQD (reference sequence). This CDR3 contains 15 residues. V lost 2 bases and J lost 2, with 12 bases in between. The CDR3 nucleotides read TGCGCCAGCAGTGAGAAGGCAGGGGGGCAAGAGACCCAGTACTTC. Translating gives CASSEKAGGQETQYF.

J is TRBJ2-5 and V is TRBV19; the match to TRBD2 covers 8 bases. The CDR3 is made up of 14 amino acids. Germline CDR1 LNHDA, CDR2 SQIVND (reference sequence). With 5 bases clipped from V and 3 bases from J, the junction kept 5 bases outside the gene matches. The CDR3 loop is CASSVRGGEETQYF. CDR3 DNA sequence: TGTGCCAGTAGTGTTCGGGGGGGCGAAGAGACCCAGTACTTC. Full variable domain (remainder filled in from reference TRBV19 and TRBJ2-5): DGGITQSPKYLFRKEGQNVTLSCEQNLNHDAMYWYRQDPGQGLRLIYYSQIVNDFQKGDIAEGYSVSREKKESFPLTVTSAQKNPTAFYLCASSVRGGEETQYFGPGTRLLVL.

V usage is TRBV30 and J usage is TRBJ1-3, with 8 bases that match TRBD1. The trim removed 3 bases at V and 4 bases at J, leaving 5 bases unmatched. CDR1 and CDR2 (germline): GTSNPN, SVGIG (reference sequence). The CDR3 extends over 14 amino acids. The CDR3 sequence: CAWSQDRGGNTIYF. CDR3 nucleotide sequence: TGTGCCTGGAGCCAAGACAGGGGAGGAAACACCATATATTTT.

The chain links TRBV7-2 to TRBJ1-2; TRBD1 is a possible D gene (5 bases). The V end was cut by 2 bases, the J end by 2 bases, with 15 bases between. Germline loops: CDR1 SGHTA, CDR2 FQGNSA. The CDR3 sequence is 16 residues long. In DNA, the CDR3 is TGTGCCAGCAGCTTAAGGTGGAGGGACCCAAACTATGGCTACACCTTC. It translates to CASSLRWRDPNYGYTF.

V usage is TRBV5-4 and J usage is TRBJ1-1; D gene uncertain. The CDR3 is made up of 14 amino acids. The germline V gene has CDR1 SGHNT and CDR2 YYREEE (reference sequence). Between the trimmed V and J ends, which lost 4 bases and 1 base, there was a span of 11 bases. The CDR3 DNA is TGTGCCAGCAGCCAGAGGGTGGGGAACACTGAAGCTTTCTTT. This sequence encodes CASSQRVGNTEAFF.

For the CDR3, the DNA is TGTGCCTGGGACGAGGGAGGGGGCAATGAGCAGTTCTTC. This sequence encodes CAWDEGGGNEQFF. This chain connects TRBV30 to TRBJ2-1, with D perhaps TRBD2 (7 bases). Germline V gene lookup returns CDR1 GTSNPN and CDR2 SVGIG (reference sequence). The length of the CDR3 is 13 residues. V gave up 5 bases and J gave up 6 bases, with 14 bases separating them.

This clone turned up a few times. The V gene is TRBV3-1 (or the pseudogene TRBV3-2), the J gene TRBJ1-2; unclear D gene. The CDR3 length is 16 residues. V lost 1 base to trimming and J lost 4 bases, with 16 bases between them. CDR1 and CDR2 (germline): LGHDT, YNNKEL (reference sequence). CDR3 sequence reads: CASSQARAGGPYGYTF. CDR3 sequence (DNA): TGTGCCAGCAGCCAAGCTAGGGCGGGAGGGCCCTATGGCTACACCTTC.

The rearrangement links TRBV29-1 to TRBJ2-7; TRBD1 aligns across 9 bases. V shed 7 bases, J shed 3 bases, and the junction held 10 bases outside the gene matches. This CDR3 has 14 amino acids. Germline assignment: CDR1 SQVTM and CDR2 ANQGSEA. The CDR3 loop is CSGSTGGDVYEQYF. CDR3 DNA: TGCAGCGGCTCAACAGGGGGCGATGTCTACGAGCAGTACTTC.

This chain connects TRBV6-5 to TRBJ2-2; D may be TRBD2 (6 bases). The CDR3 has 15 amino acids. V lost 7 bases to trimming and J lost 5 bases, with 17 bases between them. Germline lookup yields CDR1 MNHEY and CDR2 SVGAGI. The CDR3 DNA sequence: TGTGCCAGCAAAGGACACGGGGACTGGACCGGGGAGCTGTTTTTT. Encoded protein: CASKGHGDWTGELFF.

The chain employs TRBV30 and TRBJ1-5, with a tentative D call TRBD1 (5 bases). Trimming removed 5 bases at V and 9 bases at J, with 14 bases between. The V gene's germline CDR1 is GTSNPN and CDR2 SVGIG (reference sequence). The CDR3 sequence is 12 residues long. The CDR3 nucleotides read TGTGCCTGGGGGGGTCCCCGAGGGCCCCAGCATTTT. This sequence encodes CAWGGPRGPQHF.

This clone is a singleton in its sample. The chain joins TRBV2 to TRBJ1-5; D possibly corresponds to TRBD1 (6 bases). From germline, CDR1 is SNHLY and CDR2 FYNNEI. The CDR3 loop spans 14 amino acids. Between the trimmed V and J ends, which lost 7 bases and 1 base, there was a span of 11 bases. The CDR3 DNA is TGTGCCAGCACCCAGGGGTGGAGCAATCAGCCCCAGCATTTT. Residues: CASTQGWSNQPQHF.

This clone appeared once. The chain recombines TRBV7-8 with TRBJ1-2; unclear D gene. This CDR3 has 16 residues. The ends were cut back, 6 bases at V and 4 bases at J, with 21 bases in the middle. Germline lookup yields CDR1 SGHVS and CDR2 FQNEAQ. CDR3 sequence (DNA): TGTGCCAGCAGTCCCTACCGGGTCCCCTCGAGCTATGGCTACACCTTC. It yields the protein CASSPYRVPSSYGYTF.

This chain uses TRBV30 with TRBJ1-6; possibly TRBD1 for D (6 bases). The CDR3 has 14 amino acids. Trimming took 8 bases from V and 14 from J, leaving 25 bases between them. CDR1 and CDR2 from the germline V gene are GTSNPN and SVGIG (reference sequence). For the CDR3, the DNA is TGTGCCGTATTTGGGGACAAAATTTGGGGCACCCTCCACTTT. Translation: CAVFGDKIWGTLHF. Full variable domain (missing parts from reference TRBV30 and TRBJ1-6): SQTIHQWPATLVQPVGSPLSLECTVEGTSNPNLYWYRQAAGRGLQLLFYSVGIGQISSEVPQNLSASRPQDRQFILSSKKLLLSDSGFYLCAVFGDKIWGTLHFGNGTRLTVT.

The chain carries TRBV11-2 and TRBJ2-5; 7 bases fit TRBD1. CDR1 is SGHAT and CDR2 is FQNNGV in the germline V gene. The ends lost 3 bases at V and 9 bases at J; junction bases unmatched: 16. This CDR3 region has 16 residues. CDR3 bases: TGTGCCAGCAGCTTTCCTCACACAGGGGAGATGTTCGCCCAGTACTTC. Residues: CASSFPHTGEMFAQYF.

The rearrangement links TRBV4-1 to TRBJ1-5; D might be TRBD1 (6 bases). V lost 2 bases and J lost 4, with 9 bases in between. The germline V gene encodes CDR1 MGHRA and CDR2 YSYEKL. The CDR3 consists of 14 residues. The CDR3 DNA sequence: TGCGCCAGCAGCCAAACAGGGTATAATCAGCCCCAGCATTTT. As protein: CASSQTGYNQPQHF.

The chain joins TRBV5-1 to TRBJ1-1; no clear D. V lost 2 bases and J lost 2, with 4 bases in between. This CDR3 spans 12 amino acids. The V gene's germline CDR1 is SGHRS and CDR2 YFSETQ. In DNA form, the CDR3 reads TGCGCCAGCAGCTTACTAAACACTGAAGCTTTCTTT. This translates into CASSLLNTEAFF.

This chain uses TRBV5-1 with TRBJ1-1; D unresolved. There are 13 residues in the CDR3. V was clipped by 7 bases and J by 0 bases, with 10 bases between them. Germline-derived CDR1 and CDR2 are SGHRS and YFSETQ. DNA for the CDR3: TGCGCCAGCTCGAGGCAGATGAACACTGAAGCTTTCTTT. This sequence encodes CASSRQMNTEAFF.

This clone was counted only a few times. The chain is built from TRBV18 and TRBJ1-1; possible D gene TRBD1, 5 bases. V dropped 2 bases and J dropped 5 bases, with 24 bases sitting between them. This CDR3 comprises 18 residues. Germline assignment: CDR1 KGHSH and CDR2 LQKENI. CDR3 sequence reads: CASSPSRQGVILGTEAFF. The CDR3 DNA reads TGTGCCAGCTCACCATCGAGGCAGGGCGTTATCTTAGGGACTGAAGCTTTCTTT.

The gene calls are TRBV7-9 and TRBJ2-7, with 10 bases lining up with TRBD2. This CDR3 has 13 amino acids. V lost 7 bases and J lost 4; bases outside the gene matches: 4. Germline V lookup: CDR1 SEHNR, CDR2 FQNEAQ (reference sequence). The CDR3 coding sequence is TGTGCCAGCATGCCTAGCGGGGGTTACGAGCAGTACTTC. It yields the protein CASMPSGGYEQYF.

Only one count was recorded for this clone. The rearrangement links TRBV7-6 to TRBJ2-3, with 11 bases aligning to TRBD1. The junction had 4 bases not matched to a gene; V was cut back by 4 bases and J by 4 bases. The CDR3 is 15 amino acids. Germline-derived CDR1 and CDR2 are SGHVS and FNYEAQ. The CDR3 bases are TGTGCCAGCAGCTCTGGACAGGGGGCCTCAGATACGCAGTATTTT. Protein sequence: CASSSGQGASDTQYF.

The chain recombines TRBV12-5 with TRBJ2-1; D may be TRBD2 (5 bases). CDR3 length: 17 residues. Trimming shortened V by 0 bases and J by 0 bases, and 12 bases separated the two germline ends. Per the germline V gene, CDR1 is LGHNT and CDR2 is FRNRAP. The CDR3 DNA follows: TGTGCTAGTGGTTTGGTACTCGGGAAGAGCTCCTACAATGAGCAGTTCTTC. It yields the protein CASGLVLGKSSYNEQFF.

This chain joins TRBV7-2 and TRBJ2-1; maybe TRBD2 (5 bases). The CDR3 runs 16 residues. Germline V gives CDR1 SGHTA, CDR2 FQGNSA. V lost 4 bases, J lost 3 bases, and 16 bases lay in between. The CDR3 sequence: CASSSTPLAHYNEQFF. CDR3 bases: TGTGCCAGCAGCTCTACGCCTCTAGCTCACTACAATGAGCAGTTCTTC. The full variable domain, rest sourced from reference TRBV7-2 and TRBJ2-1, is GAGVSQSPSNKVTEKGKDVELRCDPISGHTALYWYRQSLGQGLEFLIYFQGNSAPDKSGLPSDRFSAERTGGSVSTLTIQRTQQEDSAVYLCASSSTPLAHYNEQFFGPGTRLTVL.

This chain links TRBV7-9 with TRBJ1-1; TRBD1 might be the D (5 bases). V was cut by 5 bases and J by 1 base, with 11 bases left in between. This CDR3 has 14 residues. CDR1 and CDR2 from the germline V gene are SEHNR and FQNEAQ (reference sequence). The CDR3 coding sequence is TGTGCCAGCAGCCCCCAGGGAGGGAACACTGAAGCTTTCTTT. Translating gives CASSPQGGNTEAFF. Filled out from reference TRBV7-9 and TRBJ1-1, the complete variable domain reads DTGVSQNPRHKITKRGQNVTFRCDPISEHNRLYWYRQTLGQGPEFLTYFQNEAQLEKSRLLSDRFSAERPKGSFSTLEIQRTEQGDSAMYLCASSPQGGNTEAFFGQGTRLTVV.

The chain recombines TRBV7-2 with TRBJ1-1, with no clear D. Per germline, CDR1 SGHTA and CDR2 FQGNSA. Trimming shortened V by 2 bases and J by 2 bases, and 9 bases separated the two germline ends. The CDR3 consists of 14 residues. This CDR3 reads CASSLPSSNTEAFF. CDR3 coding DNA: TGTGCCAGCAGCTTACCGTCCTCCAACACTGAAGCTTTCTTT. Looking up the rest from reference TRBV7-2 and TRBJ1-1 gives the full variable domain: GAGVSQSPSNKVTEKGKDVELRCDPISGHTALYWYRQSLGQGLEFLIYFQGNSAPDKSGLPSDRFSAERTGGSVSTLTIQRTQQEDSAVYLCASSLPSSNTEAFFGQGTRLTVV.